One sample yielded the 14 T cell receptor beta chains listed below, sequenced in a study of T cells in localized non-small cell lung cancer. The assay was immunoSEQ multiplex PCR, and TCRdb's table has in-frame clones only and misses some. Here the sample spans 7,500 to 8,500 clones, roughly 59% being singletons. The sample was lymph node tissue, taken before any cancer treatment. The receptors come from a male donor at least 60 years old with stage I squamous cell lung carcinoma.

The chain carries TRBV9 and TRBJ1-5; D unresolved. V shed 0 bases and J shed 5 bases, with 15 bases lying between them. CDR3 length: 16 residues. Germline loops: CDR1 SGDLS, CDR2 YYNGEE. The chain's CDR3 is CASSVGRNHPHQPQHF. In nucleotides, the CDR3 is TGTGCCAGCAGCGTAGGAAGGAACCATCCTCATCAGCCCCAGCATTTT.

The rearrangement uses TRBV12-2 and TRBJ1-5; TRBD1 was called by the table and not checked on the DNA. TRBV12-2 is a documented pseudogene. The CDR3 sequence is 14 residues long. The CDR3 nucleotides read TGTGCCACCGAACAGGGGGCGAACAATCAGCCCCAGCATTTT. It codes for CATEQGANNQPQHF.

This clone has a handful of counts. A junction end diverges from the germline sequence, so it may reflect a read error. The rearrangement uses TRBV6-7 and TRBJ2-7; tentatively, D is TRBD1 or TRBD2 (5 bases each). TRBV6-7 is an open reading frame, and its role is uncertain. CDR3 length: 16 amino acids. The CDR3 nucleotides are TGTGCCAGCAGGAGGGGCCATACGGGAATTCCCTATGAGCAGTACTTC. Its translation is CASRRGHTGIPYEQYF.

The chain carries TRBV28 and TRBJ2-7; 7 bases are shared with TRBD1. Germline loops: CDR1 MDHEN, CDR2 SYDVKM. Trimming at V came to 6 bases and at J to 2 bases, leaving 7 bases not matched to a gene. This CDR3 spans 14 amino acids. CDR3 loop: CASSRDRNTYEQYF. Here the CDR3 DNA reads TGTGCCAGCAGCAGGGACAGAAATACCTACGAGCAGTACTTC.

This chain links TRBV19 with TRBJ2-5; 8 bases agree with TRBD2. V lost 6 bases and J lost 5; bases outside the gene matches: 8. Germline values: CDR1 LNHDA, CDR2 SQIVND (reference sequence). CDR3 length: 14 amino acids. The CDR3 nucleotides are TGTGCCAGTAGACACAGACTAGCGCGCGAGACCCAGTACTTC. As protein: CASRHRLARETQYF.

This rearrangement joins TRBV6-8 to TRBJ2-3, with TRBD2 identical over 7 bases. The CDR3 loop spans 13 amino acids. V was clipped by 2 bases and J by 11 bases; unmatched bases: 7. Germline CDR1 reads MNHGY; CDR2 reads SAAAGT. The CDR3 here is CASSYIEAGMQYF. In DNA, the CDR3 is TGTGCCAGCAGTTACATCGAAGCGGGAATGCAGTATTTT.

This clone was observed a handful of times. The chain couples TRBV30 to TRBJ1-5; D remains unclear. V was shortened by 3 bases and J by 0 bases, with 18 bases between the two germline ends. This CDR3 is built from 17 residues. Germline V gives CDR1 GTSNPN, CDR2 SVGIG (reference sequence). This CDR3 reads CAWSSAAAFYSNQPQHF. The CDR3 bases are TGTGCCTGGAGCAGCGCTGCGGCCTTTTATAGCAATCAGCCCCAGCATTTT. Based on the CDR3 plus reference TRBV30 and TRBJ1-5, the full variable domain is SQTIHQWPATLVQPVGSPLSLECTVEGTSNPNLYWYRQAAGRGLQLLFYSVGIGQISSEVPQNLSASRPQDRQFILSSKKLLLSDSGFYLCAWSSAAAFYSNQPQHFGDGTRLSIL.

This clone is medium-sized (0.01 to 0.1%) by share. The chain carries TRBV6-8 and TRBJ2-3; 8 nucleotides match TRBD1. Germline V gene sequence: CDR1 MNHGY, CDR2 SAAAGT. The junction had 10 bases not matched to a gene; V was cut back by 2 bases and J by 6 bases. This CDR3 comprises 16 residues. CDR3 DNA sequence: TGTGCCAGCAGTTACGCGCCAGGGGGCATACTTGATACGCAGTATTTT. It is translated as CASSYAPGGILDTQYF.

This clone was picked up a small number of times. The chain employs TRBV6-8 and TRBJ1-2; 9 bases are a match to TRBD1. Per germline, CDR1 MNHGY and CDR2 SAAAGT. The trim removed 6 bases at V and 2 bases at J, leaving 4 bases unmatched. This CDR3 has 14 amino acids. Here the CDR3 reads CASRPGTGNYGYTF. In DNA, the CDR3 is TGTGCCAGCAGACCCGGGACAGGGAACTATGGCTACACCTTC.

The chain links TRBV11-3 to TRBJ1-5; 10 bases agree with TRBD1. The V gene's germline CDR1 is SGHNT and CDR2 YENEEA. With V trimmed by 1 base and J by 6 bases, 9 bases remained unmatched. CDR3 length: 17 residues. CDR3 residues: CASSLGGTGAHGQPQHF. CDR3 in DNA: TGTGCCAGCAGCTTAGGGGGGACAGGGGCGCATGGTCAGCCCCAGCATTTT.

The chain joins TRBV2 to TRBJ2-2; 7 bases align to TRBD2. Germline assignment: CDR1 SNHLY and CDR2 FYNNEI. V was pared by 6 bases and J by 4 bases, with 14 bases of the junction left unmatched. There are 17 residues in the CDR3. CDR3 coding DNA: TGTGCCAGCAGCTCGTTGTCGAGCGGGACTGGCACCGGGGAGCTGTTTTTT. This translates into CASSSLSSGTGTGELFF.

V is TRBV10-3 and J is TRBJ2-1; D is unresolved. The germline V and J ends were trimmed by 0 bases and 10 bases, with 7 bases remaining between them. The germline V gene encodes CDR1 ENHRY and CDR2 SYGVKD. The CDR3 totals 12 residues. The CDR3 DNA sequence: TGTGCCATCAGTGAGTCGAAAAGGGAGCAGTTCTTC. Residues: CAISESKREQFF.

This chain links TRBV6-8 with TRBJ2-1; unclear D gene. Trimming stripped 4 bases from V and 1 base from J, with 8 bases between. This CDR3 contains 14 residues. Germline loops: CDR1 MNHGY, CDR2 SAAAGT. Here the CDR3 reads CASSWDGSYNEQFF. CDR3 DNA: TGTGCCAGCAGTTGGGATGGGTCCTACAATGAGCAGTTCTTC.

J is TRBJ2-7 and V is TRBV19, with 12 bases aligning to TRBD2. The CDR3 consists of 14 residues. V dropped 2 bases and J dropped 4; count of bases not matched to a gene: 0. Germline V CDR1 and CDR2: LNHDA, SQIVND (reference sequence). CDR3 nucleotides: TGTGCCAGTAGTATACTAGCGGGAGGGTACGAGCAGTACTTC. Translation: CASSILAGGYEQYF.